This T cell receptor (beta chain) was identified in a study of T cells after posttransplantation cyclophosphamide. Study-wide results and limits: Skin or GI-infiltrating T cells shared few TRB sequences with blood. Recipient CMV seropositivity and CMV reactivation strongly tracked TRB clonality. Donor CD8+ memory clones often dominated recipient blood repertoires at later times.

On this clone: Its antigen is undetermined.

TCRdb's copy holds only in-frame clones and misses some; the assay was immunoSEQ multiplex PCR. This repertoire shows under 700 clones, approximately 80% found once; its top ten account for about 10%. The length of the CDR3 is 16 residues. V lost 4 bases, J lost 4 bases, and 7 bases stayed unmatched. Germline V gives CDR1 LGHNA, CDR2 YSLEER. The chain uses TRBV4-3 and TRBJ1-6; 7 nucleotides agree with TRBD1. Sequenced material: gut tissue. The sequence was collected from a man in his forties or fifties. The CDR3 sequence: CASSLGQGVYNSPLHF. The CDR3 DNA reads TGCGCCAGCAGCCTAGGGCAGGGGGTATATAATTCACCCCTCCACTTT.